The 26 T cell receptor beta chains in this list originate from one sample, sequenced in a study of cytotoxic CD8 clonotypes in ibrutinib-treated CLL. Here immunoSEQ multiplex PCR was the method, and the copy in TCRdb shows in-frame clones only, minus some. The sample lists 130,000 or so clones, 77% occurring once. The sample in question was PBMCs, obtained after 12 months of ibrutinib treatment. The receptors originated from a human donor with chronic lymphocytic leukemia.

CDR3 DNA: TGTGCCAGCAGAAATCCCCTACTAGCGATCGGTTACAATGAGCAGTTCTTC. Its translation: CASRNPLLAIGYNEQFF. This sequence joins TRBV2 and TRBJ2-1; 7 bases line up with TRBD2. Germline CDR1 SNHLY, CDR2 FYNNEI. This CDR3 contains 17 residues. V gave up 6 bases and J gave up 4 bases; unmatched junction bases: 15.

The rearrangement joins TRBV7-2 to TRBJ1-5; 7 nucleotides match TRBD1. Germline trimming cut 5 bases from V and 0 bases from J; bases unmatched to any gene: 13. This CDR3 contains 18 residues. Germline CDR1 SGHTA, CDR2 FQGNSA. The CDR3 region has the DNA TGTGCCAGCAGCCCCAGCGGCTCAGGGGGGTATAGCAATCAGCCCCAGCATTTT. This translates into CASSPSGSGGYSNQPQHF.

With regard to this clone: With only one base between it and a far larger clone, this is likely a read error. The CDR3 protein is CASSVSDSNQPQHF. The CDR3 DNA reads as TGTGCCAGCAGTGTGTCAGATAGCAATCAGCCCCAGCATTTT. The chain uses TRBV6-4 and TRBJ1-5; unclear D gene. Germline V gene data show CDR1 as MRHNA and CDR2 as SNTAGT. The V end lost 4 bases, the J end lost 0 bases, and 7 bases lay between the germline ends. CDR3 size: 14 residues.

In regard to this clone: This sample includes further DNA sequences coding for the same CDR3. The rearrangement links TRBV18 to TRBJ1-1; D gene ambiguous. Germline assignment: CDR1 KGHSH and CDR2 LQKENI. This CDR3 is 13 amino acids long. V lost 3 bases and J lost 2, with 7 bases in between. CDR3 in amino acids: CASSPGSNTEAFF. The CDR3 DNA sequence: TGTGCCAGCTCACCGGGGTCCAACACTGAAGCTTTCTTT.

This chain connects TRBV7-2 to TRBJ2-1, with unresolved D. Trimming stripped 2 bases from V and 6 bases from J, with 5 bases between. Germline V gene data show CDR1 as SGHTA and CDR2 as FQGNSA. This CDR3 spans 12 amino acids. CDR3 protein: CASSLIANEQFF. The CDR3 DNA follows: TGTGCCAGCAGCTTAATCGCCAATGAGCAGTTCTTC.

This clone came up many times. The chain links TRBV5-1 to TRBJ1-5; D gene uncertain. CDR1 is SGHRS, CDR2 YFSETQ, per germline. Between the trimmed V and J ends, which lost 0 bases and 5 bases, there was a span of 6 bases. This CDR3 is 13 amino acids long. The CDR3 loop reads CASSLGRDQPQHF. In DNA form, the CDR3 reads TGCGCCAGCAGCTTGGGGCGGGATCAGCCCCAGCATTTT.

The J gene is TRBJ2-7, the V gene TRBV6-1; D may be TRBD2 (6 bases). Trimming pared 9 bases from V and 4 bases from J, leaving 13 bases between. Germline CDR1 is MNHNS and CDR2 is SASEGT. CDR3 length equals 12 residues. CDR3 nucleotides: TGTGCCAGTGCGTGGGGGGTATACGAGCAGTACTTC. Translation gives CASAWGVYEQYF.

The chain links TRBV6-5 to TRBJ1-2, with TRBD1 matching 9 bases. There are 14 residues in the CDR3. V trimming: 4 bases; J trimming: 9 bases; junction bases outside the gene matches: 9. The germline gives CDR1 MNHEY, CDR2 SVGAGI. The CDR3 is CASSFQPTGGRYTF. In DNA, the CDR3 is TGTGCCAGCAGTTTCCAACCGACAGGGGGTCGCTACACCTTC.

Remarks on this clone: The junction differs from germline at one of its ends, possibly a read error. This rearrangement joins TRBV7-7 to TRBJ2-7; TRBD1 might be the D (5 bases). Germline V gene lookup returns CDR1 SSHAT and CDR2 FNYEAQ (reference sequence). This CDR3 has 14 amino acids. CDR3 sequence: CASSLGRGTYEQYF. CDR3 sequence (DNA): TGTGCTAGCAGCTTAGGTAGGGGCACCTACGAGCAGTACTTC. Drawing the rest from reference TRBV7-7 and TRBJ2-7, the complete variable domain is GAGVSQSPRYKVTKRGQDVTLRCDPISSHATLYWYQQALGQGPEFLTYFNYEAQPDKSGLPSDRFSAERPEGSISTLTIQRTEQRDSAMYRCASSLGRGTYEQYFGPGTRLTVT.

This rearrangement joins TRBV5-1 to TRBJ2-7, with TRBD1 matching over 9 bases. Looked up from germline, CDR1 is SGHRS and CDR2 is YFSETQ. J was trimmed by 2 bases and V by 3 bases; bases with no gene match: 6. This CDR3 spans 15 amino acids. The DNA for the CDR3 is TGCGCCAGCAGCTGGGGGACAGGGCCCACCTACGAGCAGTACTTC. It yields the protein CASSWGTGPTYEQYF.

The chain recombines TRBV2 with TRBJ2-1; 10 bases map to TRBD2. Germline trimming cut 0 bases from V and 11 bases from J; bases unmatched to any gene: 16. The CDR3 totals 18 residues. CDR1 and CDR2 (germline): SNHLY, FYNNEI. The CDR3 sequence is CASSEALMAGTSEDQQFF. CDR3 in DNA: TGTGCCAGCAGTGAAGCACTAATGGCCGGGACTAGCGAGGATCAGCAGTTCTTC.

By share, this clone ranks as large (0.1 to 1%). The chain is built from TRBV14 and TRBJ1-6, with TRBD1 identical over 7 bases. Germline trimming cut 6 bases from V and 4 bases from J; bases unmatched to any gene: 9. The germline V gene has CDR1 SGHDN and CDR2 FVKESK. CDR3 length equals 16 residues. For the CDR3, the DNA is TGTGCCAGCAGTACCGGGATACAGGGGTATAATTCACCCCTCCACTTT. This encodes CASSTGIQGYNSPLHF.

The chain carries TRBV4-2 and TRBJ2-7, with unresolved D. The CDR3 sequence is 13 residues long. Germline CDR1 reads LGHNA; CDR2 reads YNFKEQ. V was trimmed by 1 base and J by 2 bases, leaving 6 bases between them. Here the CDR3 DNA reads TGTGCCAGCAGCCAAGTCGGCGCCTACGAGCAGTACTTC. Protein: CASSQVGAYEQYF.

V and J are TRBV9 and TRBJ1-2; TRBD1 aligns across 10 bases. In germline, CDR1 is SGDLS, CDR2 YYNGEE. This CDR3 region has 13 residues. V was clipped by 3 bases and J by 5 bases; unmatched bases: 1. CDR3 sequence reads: CASSGTGGYGYTF. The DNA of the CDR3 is TGTGCCAGCAGCGGGACAGGGGGTTATGGCTACACCTTC. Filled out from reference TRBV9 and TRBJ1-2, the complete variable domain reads DSGVTQTPKHLITATGQRVTLRCSPRSGDLSVYWYQQSLDQGLQFLIQYYNGEERAKGNILERFSAQQFPDLHSELNLSSLELGDSALYFCASSGTGGYGYTFGSGTRLTVV.

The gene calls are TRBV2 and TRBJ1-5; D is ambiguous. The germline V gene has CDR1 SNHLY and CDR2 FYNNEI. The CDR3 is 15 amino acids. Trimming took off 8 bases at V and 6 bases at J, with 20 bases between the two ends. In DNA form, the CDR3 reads TGTGCCAGCTTTGAGGGATACGATTCTAGTCAGCCCCAGCATTTT. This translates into CASFEGYDSSQPQHF.

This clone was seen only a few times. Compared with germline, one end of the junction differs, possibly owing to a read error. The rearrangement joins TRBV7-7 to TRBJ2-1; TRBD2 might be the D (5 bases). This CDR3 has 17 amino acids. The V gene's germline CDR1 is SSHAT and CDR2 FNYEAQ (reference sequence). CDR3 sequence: CASSLLGGRDRGNEQFF. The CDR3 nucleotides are TGTGCTAGCAGCTTATTGGGTGGTAGAGACCGGGGCAATGAGCAGTTCTTC. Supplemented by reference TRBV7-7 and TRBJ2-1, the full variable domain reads GAGVSQSPRYKVTKRGQDVTLRCDPISSHATLYWYQQALGQGPEFLTYFNYEAQPDKSGLPSDRFSAERPEGSISTLTIQRTEQRDSAMYRCASSLLGGRDRGNEQFFGPGTRLTVL.

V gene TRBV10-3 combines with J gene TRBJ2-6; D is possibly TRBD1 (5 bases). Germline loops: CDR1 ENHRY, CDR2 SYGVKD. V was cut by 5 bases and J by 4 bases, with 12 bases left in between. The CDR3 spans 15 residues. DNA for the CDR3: TGTGCCATCAGTCAACAGGTAGCAGGGGCCAACGTCCTGACTTTC. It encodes CAISQQVAGANVLTF.

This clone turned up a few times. Here the CDR3 reads CASSLAGAAETQYF. As DNA, the CDR3 is TGTGCCAGCAGTCTAGCGGGAGCTGCGGAGACCCAGTACTTC. The J gene is TRBJ2-5, the V gene TRBV27; 10 nucleotides line up with TRBD2. Germline loops: CDR1 MNHEY, CDR2 SMNVEV (reference sequence). The CDR3 is made up of 14 amino acids. The junction had 5 bases not matched to a gene; V was cut back by 5 bases and J by 5 bases.

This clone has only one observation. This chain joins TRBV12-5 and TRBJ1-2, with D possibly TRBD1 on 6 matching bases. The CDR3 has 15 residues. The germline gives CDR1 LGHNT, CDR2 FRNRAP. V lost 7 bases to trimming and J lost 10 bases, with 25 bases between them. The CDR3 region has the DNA TGTGCTAGTGACATACAGGGTGCGGGGAGGGGTACCTACACCTTC. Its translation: CASDIQGAGRGTYTF.

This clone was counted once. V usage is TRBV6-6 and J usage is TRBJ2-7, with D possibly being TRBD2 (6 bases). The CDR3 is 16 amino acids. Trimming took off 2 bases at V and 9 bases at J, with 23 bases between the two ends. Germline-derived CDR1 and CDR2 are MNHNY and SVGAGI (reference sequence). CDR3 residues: CASSYPGVPEGGVQYF. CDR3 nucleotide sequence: TGTGCCAGCAGTTACCCGGGGGTCCCCGAAGGAGGTGTGCAGTACTTC.

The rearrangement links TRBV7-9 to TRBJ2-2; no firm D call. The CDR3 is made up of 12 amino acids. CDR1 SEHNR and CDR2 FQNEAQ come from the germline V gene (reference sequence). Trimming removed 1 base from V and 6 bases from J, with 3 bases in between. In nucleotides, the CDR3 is TGTGCCAGCAGCTTAGTACCCGGGGAGCTGTTTTTT. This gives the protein CASSLVPGELFF.

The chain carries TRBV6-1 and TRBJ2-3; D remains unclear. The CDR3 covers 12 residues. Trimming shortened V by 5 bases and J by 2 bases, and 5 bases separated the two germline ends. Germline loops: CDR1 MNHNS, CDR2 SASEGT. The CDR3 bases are TGTGCCAGCAGTTCGAACACAGATACGCAGTATTTT. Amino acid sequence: CASSSNTDTQYF.

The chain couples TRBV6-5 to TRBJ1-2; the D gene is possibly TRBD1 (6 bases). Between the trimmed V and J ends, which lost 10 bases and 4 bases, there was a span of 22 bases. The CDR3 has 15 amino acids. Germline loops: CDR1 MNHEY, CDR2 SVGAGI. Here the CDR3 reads CATSDTGQGFYGYTF. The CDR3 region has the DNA TGTGCCACCTCGGACACAGGGCAAGGGTTCTATGGCTACACCTTC.

This chain's CDR3 is CASSALGANIQYF. DNA of the CDR3: TGTGCCAGCAGCGCCCTGGGGGCGAACATTCAGTACTTC. The V gene is TRBV11-1, the J gene TRBJ2-4, with D possibly TRBD1 on 6 matching bases. Germline CDR1 is SGHAT and CDR2 is FQDESV (reference sequence). The CDR3 runs to 13 residues. V dropped 5 bases and J dropped 7 bases, with 12 bases sitting between them. Looking up the rest from reference TRBV11-1 and TRBJ2-4 gives the full variable domain: EAEVAQSPRYKITEKSQAVAFWCDPISGHATLYWYRQILGQGPELLVQFQDESVVDDSQLPKDRFSAERLKGVDSTLKIQPAELGDSAMYLCASSALGANIQYFGAGTRLSVL.

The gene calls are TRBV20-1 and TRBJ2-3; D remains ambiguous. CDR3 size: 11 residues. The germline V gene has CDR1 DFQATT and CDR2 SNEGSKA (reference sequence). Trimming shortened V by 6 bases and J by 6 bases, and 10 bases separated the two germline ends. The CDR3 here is CSAPLGDTQYF. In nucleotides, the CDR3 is TGCAGTGCACCGCTGGGTGATACGCAGTATTTT.

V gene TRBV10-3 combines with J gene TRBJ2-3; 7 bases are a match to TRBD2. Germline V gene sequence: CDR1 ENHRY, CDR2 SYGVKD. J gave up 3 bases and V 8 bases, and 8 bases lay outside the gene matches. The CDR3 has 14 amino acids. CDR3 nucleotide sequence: TGTGCCATCCGCTGGGAGGGTTCGACAGATACGCAGTATTTT. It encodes CAIRWEGSTDTQYF.